The sequence of this T cell receptor beta chain was determined in a study of CD8+ T cells in alopecia areata. PBMCs yielded sorted CD4+ and CD8+ T cells. Isolated RNA was reverse transcribed into cDNA used as the sequencing template. The data were produced by immunoSEQ multiplex PCR, yet TCRdb's version contains in-frame clones alone and is incomplete. The sample holds 150,000 to 200,000 clones, about 54% seen once. General observations from the study: Especially in alopecia totalis/universalis, lesional scalp showed greater clonality than normal scalp did. Patients shared TCRs less clearly than mice did, possibly for HLA-related reasons.

Germline V lookup: CDR1 SQVTM, CDR2 ANQGSEA. The CDR3 sequence is 13 residues long. V gave up 3 bases and J gave up 7 bases; unmatched junction bases: 6. As to this clone: What it binds is unknown.

The V call is TRBV29-1, the J call TRBJ1-2, with TRBD1 matching over 9 bases. Sequencing input: CD4+ T cells sorted from blood. This TCR derives from a human donor in good health. The CDR3 loop reads CSVDGTGLSGYTF. CDR3 DNA sequence: TGCAGCGTTGACGGGACAGGGCTCAGTGGCTACACCTTC.